Below are 20 T cell receptor beta chains sequenced from a single sample in a study of T cell clones after liver transplantation. Clones were read by immunoSEQ multiplex PCR, and TCRdb kept only the in-frame ones, dropping some. The data contain 65,000 to 90,000 clones, about nine tenths of them singletons. Source: CD4+ T cells from blood, taken before liver transplant. These receptors all stem from a human donor who received a liver transplant.

This clone was picked up a small number of times. This chain connects TRBV28 to TRBJ2-3, with a possible D match to TRBD1 (5 bases). The CDR3 is made up of 13 amino acids. Trimming cost V 2 bases and J 8 bases, with 11 bases left between them. The V gene's germline CDR1 is MDHEN and CDR2 SYDVKM. As DNA, the CDR3 is TGTGCCAGCAGTTTAGGGGCGGAGATTACGCAGTATTTT. Its protein product is CASSLGAEITQYF.

This chain uses TRBV5-1 with TRBJ2-2, with TRBD1 matching over 9 bases. With 6 bases clipped from V and 5 bases from J, the junction kept 8 bases outside the gene matches. Germline V gene lookup returns CDR1 SGHRS and CDR2 YFSETQ. The CDR3 is 15 residues long. CDR3 DNA: TGCGCCAGCACCGAAGGGACAGGGTTAACCGGGGAGCTGTTTTTT. Protein: CASTEGTGLTGELFF. The full variable domain, rest sourced from reference TRBV5-1 and TRBJ2-2, is KAGVTQTPRYLIKTRGQQVTLSCSPISGHRSVSWYQQTPGQGLQFLFEYFSETQRNKGNFPGRFSGRQFSNSRSEMNVSTLELGDSALYLCASTEGTGLTGELFFGEGSRLTVL.

The rearrangement joins TRBV29-1 to TRBJ2-2; 7 bases map to TRBD2. The CDR3 is made up of 15 amino acids. V was clipped by 2 bases and J by 4 bases; unmatched bases: 7. Germline V CDR1 and CDR2: SQVTM, ANQGSEA. The CDR3 here is CSVERGRGGTGELFF. The CDR3, as DNA: TGCAGCGTTGAAAGAGGGAGGGGAGGCACCGGGGAGCTGTTTTTT.

The chain uses TRBV19 and TRBJ2-7, with no clear D. Germline V gene sequence: CDR1 LNHDA, CDR2 SQIVND (reference sequence). There are 15 residues in the CDR3. V was trimmed by 3 bases and J by 4 bases, leaving 16 bases between them. CDR3 amino acids: CASSMLAGQLYEQYF. DNA of the CDR3: TGTGCCAGTAGTATGTTGGCCGGGCAGCTTTACGAGCAGTACTTC.

This chain connects TRBV18 to TRBJ1-4, with 8 bases lining up with TRBD1. Germline-derived CDR1 and CDR2 are KGHSH and LQKENI. The V gene end was trimmed by 0 bases and the J gene end by 7 bases; junction bases not matched to a gene: 4. This CDR3 is built from 15 residues. CDR3 nucleotide sequence: TGTGCCAGCTCACCACCGGAGACAGGGGTTGAAAAACTGTTTTTT. The encoded protein is CASSPPETGVEKLFF.

The chain carries TRBV7-9 and TRBJ1-2; D is possibly TRBD1 (5 bases). The CDR3 extends over 14 amino acids. V dropped 8 bases and J dropped 5 bases, with 18 bases sitting between them. The germline CDR1 and CDR2 sequences are SEHNR and FQNEAQ (reference sequence). CDR3 sequence reads: CASGDEGVQYGYTF. The CDR3, as DNA: TGTGCCAGCGGCGATGAAGGGGTGCAGTATGGCTACACCTTC.

The rearrangement joins TRBV11-2 to TRBJ2-1; 7 bases fit TRBD2. V was pared by 5 bases and J by 7 bases, with 11 bases of the junction left unmatched. Germline V gene data show CDR1 as SGHAT and CDR2 as FQNNGV. The CDR3 consists of 15 residues. The CDR3 sequence is CASSRWGEGRNEQFF. In DNA, the CDR3 is TGTGCCAGCAGCCGCTGGGGGGAGGGCAGGAATGAGCAGTTCTTC.

The rearrangement uses TRBV28 and TRBJ1-1; 8 bases are shared with TRBD1. This CDR3 spans 14 amino acids. V lost 2 bases and J lost 5; bases outside the gene matches: 4. Germline V lookup: CDR1 MDHEN, CDR2 SYDVKM. CDR3 in DNA: TGTGCCAGCAGTTTAACAGGGGGGAGGACTGAAGCTTTCTTT. Translation gives CASSLTGGRTEAFF.

The gene calls are TRBV6-1 and TRBJ2-7, with D maybe TRBD2 (6 bases). Trimming left V 7 bases short and J 0 bases short, with 16 bases between. This CDR3 is built from 15 residues. Germline CDR1 reads MNHNS; CDR2 reads SASEGT. CDR3 bases: TGTGCCAGCAACCGTGGCGGGACCAACTCCTACGAGCAGTACTTC. Protein sequence: CASNRGGTNSYEQYF.

The chain employs TRBV7-9 and TRBJ1-1; 7 nucleotides line up with TRBD1. The V gene's germline CDR1 is SEHNR and CDR2 FQNEAQ (reference sequence). The CDR3 has 13 amino acids. Germline trimming cut 2 bases from V and 8 bases from J; bases unmatched to any gene: 5. The CDR3 region has the DNA TGTGCCAGCAGCTTATATGAGACAGGGGAAGCTTTCTTT. Translation gives CASSLYETGEAFF.

The V gene is TRBV11-3, the J gene TRBJ1-3; 9 positions match TRBD1. Trimming took 5 bases from V and 2 from J; bases not matched to a gene: 4. Germline V CDR1 and CDR2: SGHNT, YENEEA. The CDR3 sequence is 15 residues long. The CDR3 coding sequence is TGTGCCAGCAGCGAACAGGGGGCGGCTGGAAACACCATATATTTT. This encodes CASSEQGAAGNTIYF.

This clone was seen many times. V and J are TRBV10-1 and TRBJ2-7, with a weak D call TRBD1 (5 bases). The CDR3 contains 15 residues. The V and J ends lost 0 bases and 5 bases respectively, with 14 bases between them. Germline V gene sequence: CDR1 WNHNN, CDR2 SYGVQD (reference sequence). The CDR3 region is CASSESQGNYHEQYF. In DNA form, the CDR3 reads TGCGCCAGCAGTGAGTCCCAGGGAAATTACCACGAGCAGTACTTC.

The V gene is TRBV14, the J gene TRBJ2-5; D call uncertain. Deletions cut 2 bases from V and 4 bases from J, with 5 bases between. This CDR3 comprises 12 residues. Germline V gene sequence: CDR1 SGHDN, CDR2 FVKESK. CDR3 region: CASSQIRETQYF. The CDR3 nucleotides read TGTGCCAGCAGCCAAATTCGAGAGACCCAGTACTTC.

This chain connects TRBV6-1 to TRBJ1-6; D call uncertain. V dropped 3 bases and J dropped 6 bases, with 9 bases sitting between them. The CDR3 is 14 residues long. Germline CDR1 reads MNHNS; CDR2 reads SASEGT. Here the CDR3 reads CASSDNLSNSPLHF. In DNA, the CDR3 is TGTGCCAGCAGTGATAATCTAAGTAATTCACCCCTCCACTTT.

This clone has only one observation. The rearrangement links TRBV11-2 to TRBJ2-3; D is unclear. Trimming left V 7 bases short and J 0 bases short, with 14 bases between. The CDR3 consists of 15 residues. Germline V gene data show CDR1 as SGHAT and CDR2 as FQNNGV. DNA of the CDR3: TGTGCCAGCACCCGTTCGGGCCCTAGCACAGATACGCAGTATTTT. The encoded protein is CASTRSGPSTDTQYF.

V gene TRBV5-6 combines with J gene TRBJ2-7; TRBD1 might be the D (6 bases). Trimming removed 4 bases at V and 5 bases at J, with 10 bases between. Germline values: CDR1 SGHDT, CDR2 YYEEEE. The CDR3 is 12 amino acids. This CDR3 is CASSANRDEQYF. In DNA form, the CDR3 reads TGTGCCAGCAGCGCCAACAGGGACGAGCAGTACTTC.

The gene calls are TRBV19 and TRBJ2-2; 10 bases map to TRBD1. The V and J ends lost 7 bases and 5 bases, in that order; junction bases with no gene match: 7. CDR1 is LNHDA and CDR2 is SQIVND in the germline V gene (reference sequence). This CDR3 spans 15 amino acids. The CDR3 loop is CASTKTGGGTGELFF. The CDR3 bases are TGTGCCAGTACTAAGACAGGGGGCGGGACCGGGGAGCTGTTTTTT.

This clone was observed a single time. V is TRBV10-1 and J is TRBJ2-2; TRBD1 agrees at 9 bases. V lost 6 bases and J lost 11; bases outside the gene matches: 10. Germline values: CDR1 WNHNN, CDR2 SYGVQD (reference sequence). This CDR3 spans 14 amino acids. In nucleotides, the CDR3 is TGCGCCAGCAGCGCCGGGACAGGGTTTCGAGAGCTGTTTTTT. It is translated as CASSAGTGFRELFF.

The rearrangement joins TRBV11-2 to TRBJ1-1, with D maybe TRBD1 (5 bases). V gave up 4 bases and J gave up 8 bases, with 14 bases separating them. Per germline, CDR1 SGHAT and CDR2 FQNNGV. CDR3 length: 13 residues. This CDR3 reads CASSYGTAAEAFF. CDR3 in DNA: TGTGCCAGCAGCTACGGGACCGCCGCCGAAGCTTTCTTT.

This chain uses TRBV7-2 with TRBJ2-5; D remains unclear. Looked up from germline, CDR1 is SGHTA and CDR2 is FQGNSA. The CDR3 is 14 residues long. The V end lost 5 bases, the J end lost 0 bases, and 10 bases lay between the germline ends. DNA of the CDR3: TGTGCCAGCAGCCGATACAATTACCAAGAGACCCAGTACTTC. As protein: CASSRYNYQETQYF.